This T cell receptor beta chain was obtained from a study of cytomegalovirus exposure and HLA in healthy donors. Comment on this clone: Its antigen remains unknown.

V lost 5 bases and J lost 8; bases outside the gene matches: 4. This CDR3 is 11 amino acids long. Germline V gene data show CDR1 as GTSNPN and CDR2 as SVGIG (reference sequence). The table came from immunoSEQ multiplex PCR; TCRdb's copy has only in-frame clones and leaves some out. This sample has roughly 200,000 clones, with roughly 77% found just once. The donors were in the roughly 130-subject validation cohort, distinct from the roughly 700-subject first cohort. Study-level results: The study put under 200 TCR beta chains on its list as cytomegalovirus-associated. Reports indicated that the classifier achieved high specificity and sensitivity in diagnosing cytomegalovirus status.

Input material: PBMCs. The TCR comes from a woman younger than 45 in good health and CMV-seronegative. The chain joins TRBV30 to TRBJ1-2, with 8 bases that match TRBD1. The CDR3 nucleotides read TGTGCCTGGGGAGGGACAGGAGGCTACACCTTC. It is translated as CAWGGTGGYTF. The full variable domain, with the rest looked up from reference TRBV30 and TRBJ1-2, is SQTIHQWPATLVQPVGSPLSLECTVEGTSNPNLYWYRQAAGRGLQLLFYSVGIGQISSEVPQNLSASRPQDRQFILSSKKLLLSDSGFYLCAWGGTGGYTFGSGTRLTVV.